A single sample gave rise to the 2 T cell receptor beta chains below, sequenced in a study of regulatory T cells in long-lasting Graves disease. Regarding time point: persistent/refractory GD, antithyroid drugs over 5 years with positive TRAb. PBMCs were the source of the RNA used for TCR sequencing. Building of the TCR beta libraries involved iRepertoire HTBI primers and Arm-PCR of CDR3 regions. TCRdb called the multiplex PCR reads again in MiXCR, with one record for every CDR3 protein. Of around 430,000 distinct CDR3 sequences listed, roughly 23% are singletons. This material consisted of peripheral blood mononuclear cells (PBMCs), taken when the disease was refractory, from a patient treated with antithyroid drugs. The receptors here all came from a female donor with Graves disease.

This clonotype was observed a handful of times. V is TRBV9 and J is TRBJ2-2, with D tentatively TRBD1 or TRBD2 (5 bases each). The CDR3 spans 14 residues. Germline V gives CDR1 SGDLS, CDR2 YYNGEE. V was clipped by 4 bases and J by 2 bases, with 9 bases between them. CDR3 region: CASSIRDNTGELFF. As DNA, the CDR3 is TGTGCCAGCAGCATCCGGGACAACACCGGGGAGCTGTTTTTT.

The chain has TRBV19 and TRBJ1-3, with D perhaps TRBD1 (6 bases). Germline lookup yields CDR1 LNHDA and CDR2 SQIVND (reference sequence). The CDR3 runs to 16 residues. Trimming took off 4 bases at V and 0 bases at J, with 13 bases between the two ends. Written as DNA, the CDR3 is TGTGCCAGTAGTACGAGACAGGCCAGCTCTGGAAACACCATATATTTT. This translates into CASSTRQASSGNTIYF.